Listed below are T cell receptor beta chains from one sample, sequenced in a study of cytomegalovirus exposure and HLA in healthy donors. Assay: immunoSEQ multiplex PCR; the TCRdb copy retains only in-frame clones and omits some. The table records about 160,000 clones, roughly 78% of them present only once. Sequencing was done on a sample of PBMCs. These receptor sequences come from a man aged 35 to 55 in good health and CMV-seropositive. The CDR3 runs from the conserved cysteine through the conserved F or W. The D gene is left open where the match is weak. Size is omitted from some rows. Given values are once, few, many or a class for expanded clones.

CASSHVPGDYEQYF,TGCGCCAGCAGCCACGTGCCAGGGGACTACGAGCAGTACTTC,TRBV4-1,TRBJ2-7,-,few
CARSLAGEGGTYGYTF,TGTGCCAGAAGCTTGGCTGGGGAGGGGGGGACCTATGGCTACACCTTC,TRBV5-3,TRBJ1-2,-,-
CASSAPSDRDGYTF,TGCGCCAGCAGCGCCCCTTCTGACAGGGATGGCTACACCTTC,TRBV5-1,TRBJ1-2,TRBD1,-
CASSESGGLGYNEQFF,TGTGCCAGCAGTGAATCAGGGGGCCTTGGATACAATGAGCAGTTCTTC,TRBV25-1,TRBJ2-1,TRBD1,-
CASSLAGGSYEQYF,TGCGCCAGCAGCTTGGCAGGGGGCAGCTACGAGCAGTACTTC,TRBV5-1,TRBJ2-7,TRBD1,-
CASSDHRGGDTGELFF,TGTGCCAGCAGTGACCATCGGGGGGGGGACACCGGGGAGCTGTTTTTT,TRBV6-4,TRBJ2-2,TRBD2,-
CASSLQGANTGELFF,TGTGCCAGCAGCTTACAGGGGGCGAACACCGGGGAGCTGTTTTTT,TRBV7-3,TRBJ2-2,TRBD1,once
CASSRAGGEQYF,TGTGCCAGCAGCCGGGCGGGGGGCGAGCAGTACTTC,TRBV11-1,TRBJ2-7,TRBD2,-
CASSVTGVGEQFF,TGTGCCAGCAGCGTGACAGGGGTCGGTGAGCAGTTCTTC,TRBV9,TRBJ2-1,TRBD1,-
CASSSNRGLGSGNTIYF,TGTGCCAGCAGCTCAAACAGGGGGCTCGGGTCTGGAAACACCATATATTTT,TRBV11-2,TRBJ1-3,TRBD1,-
CASRRWGPSSYEQYF,TGTGCCAGCAGACGCTGGGGGCCTAGCTCCTACGAGCAGTACTTC,TRBV7-8,TRBJ2-7,-,-
CSVESGRDNEQYF,TGCAGCGTTGAGTCGGGGAGGGACAACGAGCAGTACTTC,TRBV29-1,TRBJ2-7,-,few
CASSFWVGQGVNEQFF,TGTGCCAGCAGTTTTTGGGTGGGACAGGGGGTAAATGAGCAGTTCTTC,TRBV27,TRBJ2-1,TRBD1,-
CASSKGQGNEKLFF,TGTGCCAGTAGTAAAGGACAGGGAAATGAAAAACTGTTTTTT,TRBV19,TRBJ1-4,TRBD1,-
CAWRGDSNSPQLFF,TGTGCCTGGAGAGGGGATTCCAATTCCCCACAACTGTTTTTT,TRBV30,TRBJ1-4,-,-
CASSLWREGYGYTF,TGTGCCAGCAGCTTATGGAGGGAGGGCTATGGCTACACCTTC,TRBV7-2,TRBJ1-2,-,-
CASSLGGGDLYEQYF,TGTGCCAGCAGCTTGGGCGGCGGGGACTTATACGAGCAGTACTTC,TRBV5-4,TRBJ2-7,-,-
CASSPRGRAPNQPQHF,TGTGCCAGCAGTCCGCGCGGGAGGGCCCCCAACCAGCCCCAGCATTTT,TRBV25-1,TRBJ1-5,-,-
CASSSTTGDIQYF,TGTGCCAGCAGCTCTACCACCGGAGACATTCAGTACTTC,TRBV7-9,TRBJ2-4,-,-
CASGQGAGNTIYF,TGTGCCAGCGGACAGGGAGCTGGAAACACCATATATTTT,TRBV6-5,TRBJ1-3,TRBD1,-
CASSRVAAGWTEAFF,TGTGCCAGCTCACGTGTGGCGGCGGGATGGACTGAAGCTTTCTTT,TRBV18,TRBJ1-1,-,few
CASSLGGTGREPQHF,TGCGCCAGCAGCTTGGGCGGGACAGGGAGGGAGCCCCAGCATTTT,TRBV5-1,TRBJ1-5,TRBD1,-
CASSKRQPLNTEAFF,TGTGCCAGTAGTAAGAGGCAGCCCCTGAACACTGAAGCTTTCTTT,TRBV19,TRBJ1-1,-,-
CASSLPGGGELFF,TGTGCCAGCAGCTTACCCGGCGGCGGGGAGCTGTTTTTT,TRBV7-3,TRBJ2-2,-,-
CASSHGPTGLRTPSPLHF,TGTGCCAGCAGTCACGGCCCGACGGGGTTGCGTACCCCTTCACCCCTCCACTTT,TRBV27,TRBJ1-6,-,-
CASSGVNTEAFF,TGTGCCAGTTCAGGGGTGAACACTGAAGCTTTCTTT,TRBV25-1,TRBJ1-1,-,-
CASSLRRLGLSYNEQFF,TGTGCCAGCAGCTTAAGGCGTCTGGGGCTCTCCTACAATGAGCAGTTCTTC,TRBV7-8,TRBJ2-1,-,-
CATSRVGTADSPLHF,TGTGCCACCAGCAGAGTCGGGACAGCGGATTCACCCCTCCACTTT,TRBV15,TRBJ1-6,TRBD1,-
CASKRTVMNTEAFF,TGTGCCAGCAAACGGACAGTCATGAACACTGAAGCTTTCTTT,TRBV27,TRBJ1-1,-,-
CASSQDNAMNTEAFF,TGCGCCAGCAGCCAAGATAACGCTATGAACACTGAAGCTTTCTTT,TRBV4-1,TRBJ1-1,-,-
CASSPLRDTQYF,TGTGCCAGCAGCCCCCTTAGAGATACGCAGTATTTT,TRBV2,TRBJ2-3,-,-
CASSFPANYGYTF,TGTGCCAGCAGCTTTCCAGCTAACTATGGCTACACCTTC,TRBV5-4,TRBJ1-2,-,-
CASIAGGGTGELFF,TGTGCCAGCATCGCCGGGGGAGGCACCGGGGAGCTGTTTTTT,TRBV7-9,TRBJ2-2,-,-
CASSPPGVSGNTIYF,TGTGCCAGCAGTCCACCAGGGGTCTCCGGAAACACCATATATTTT,TRBV7-9,TRBJ1-3,-,few
CASSESGVGGYTF,TGTGCCAGCAGTGAAAGCGGGGTCGGTGGCTACACCTTC,TRBV6-1,TRBJ1-2,-,-
CASSPDTRAGSWQYF,TGTGCCAGCAGCCCGGACACCCGAGCGGGTTCGTGGCAGTACTTC,TRBV7-9,TRBJ2-5,-,once
CASGRTGSTYEQYF,TGTGCCAGCGGGAGGACAGGGTCGACCTACGAGCAGTACTTC,TRBV7-6,TRBJ2-7,TRBD1,once
CASGLLGELFF,TGTGCTAGTGGTTTGCTAGGGGAGCTGTTTTTT,TRBV12-5,TRBJ2-2,-,-
CATSGQGNEKLFF,TGTGCCACCTCTGGACAGGGTAATGAAAAACTGTTTTTT,TRBV6-5,TRBJ1-4,TRBD1,-
CASSQAVSTRDGYTF,TGCGCCAGCAGCCAAGCAGTGTCAACCCGGGATGGCTACACCTTC,TRBV4-3,TRBJ1-2,-,once
CAGYRGRRATEAFF,TGCGCCGGATACAGGGGGAGGAGGGCTACTGAAGCTTTCTTT,TRBV10-1,TRBJ1-1,TRBD1,-
CASSDLAEAPYTF,TGTGCCAGCAGTGATCTCGCGGAGGCCCCCTACACCTTC,TRBV25-1,TRBJ1-2,-,-
CASSLYGGAPDTQYF,TGTGCCAGCAGCTTATACGGGGGGGCCCCAGATACGCAGTATTTT,TRBV7-8,TRBJ2-3,TRBD2,-
CASSETGHTEAFF,TGTGCCAGCAGTGAAACAGGACACACTGAAGCTTTCTTT,TRBV6-5,TRBJ1-1,-,few
CASSQVADRRGGQQYF,TGCGCCAGCAGCCAAGTCGCGGACAGGAGAGGGGGACAGCAGTACTTC,TRBV4-1,TRBJ2-7,TRBD1,-
CASSLSAGTPDTQYF,TGCGCCAGCAGCTTGTCGGCGGGGACCCCGGATACGCAGTATTTT,TRBV5-1,TRBJ2-3,-,-
CASREMDYWANTEAFF,TGTGCCAGCAGGGAAATGGATTATTGGGCGAACACTGAAGCTTTCTTT,TRBV6-1,TRBJ1-1,-,-
CASRAEGLAGETQYF,TGCGCCAGCAGGGCCGAGGGACTAGCTGGAGAGACCCAGTACTTC,TRBV10-2,TRBJ2-5,TRBD2,few
CASRLDRGAGNTIYF,TGCGCCAGCAGACTCGACAGGGGGGCTGGAAACACCATATATTTT,TRBV5-1,TRBJ1-3,TRBD1,-
CASSVGYRPNTGELFF,TGTGCCAGCAGCGTAGGGTACAGGCCGAACACCGGGGAGCTGTTTTTT,TRBV9,TRBJ2-2,-,-
CASMGQKRTDTQYF,TGTGCCAGCATGGGCCAGAAACGCACAGATACGCAGTATTTT,TRBV6-6,TRBJ2-3,-,-
CAISESKGPSTDTQYF,TGTGCCATCAGTGAGTCCAAGGGGCCCTCCACAGATACGCAGTATTTT,TRBV10-3,TRBJ2-3,-,-
CASSRRGQGHYGYTF,TGTGCCAGCAGTCGCAGGGGACAGGGGCACTATGGCTACACCTTC,TRBV6-5,TRBJ1-2,TRBD1,-
CASGVGSTYEQYF,TGCGCCAGCGGCGTAGGGAGCACCTACGAGCAGTACTTC,TRBV5-1,TRBJ2-7,-,once
CASSVGGAETQYF,TGTGCTAGCAGCGTTGGGGGGGCGGAGACCCAGTACTTC,TRBV7-7,TRBJ2-5,-,-
CASSVVGTGRTEAFF,TGTGCCAGCAGCGTAGTGGGGACAGGGCGGACTGAAGCTTTCTTT,TRBV9,TRBJ1-1,TRBD1,-
CASRQGLLSGNTIYF,TGTGCCAGCAGGCAGGGACTACTCTCTGGAAACACCATATATTTT,TRBV6-1,TRBJ1-3,-,-
CASSVAGKTTGELFF,TGTGCCAGCAGCGTAGCCGGGAAAACTACCGGGGAGCTGTTTTTT,TRBV9,TRBJ2-2,-,-
CSSSLAGAEAFF,TGTTCCAGCAGCTTAGCAGGGGCTGAAGCTTTCTTT,TRBV7-9,TRBJ1-1,-,-
CAWRVWDRGHPGANVLTF,TGTGCCTGGAGGGTTTGGGACAGGGGGCATCCTGGGGCCAACGTCCTGACTTTC,TRBV30,TRBJ2-6,TRBD1,-